This record covers a single T cell receptor beta chain. This record belongs to a study of cytotoxic CD8 clonotypes in ibrutinib-treated CLL. The table came from immunoSEQ multiplex PCR; TCRdb's copy has only in-frame clones and leaves some out. The sample lists around 60,000 clones; 57% were seen once. J was trimmed by 4 bases and V by 0 bases; bases with no gene match: 14. The germline gives CDR1 SGHRS, CDR2 YFSETQ. This CDR3 spans 19 amino acids. The J gene is TRBJ2-5, the V gene TRBV5-1; 11 bases match TRBD2. The input for sequencing was PBMCs, taken after 12 months of ibrutinib treatment. This receptor was obtained from a human donor with chronic lymphocytic leukemia. In nucleotides, the CDR3 is TGCGCCAGCAGCTTGGAACTAGCGGGAGACTCCTCCAGAGTAGAGACCCAGTACTTC. As protein: CASSLELAGDSSRVETQYF.